This TCR beta chain came from a study of control samples from healthy donors and cancer patients. CDR1 and CDR2 (germline): ENHRY, SYGVKD. This CDR3 contains 12 residues. Deletions cut 6 bases from V and 6 bases from J, with 11 bases between. Repertoires were generated with immunoSEQ multiplex PCR, while TCRdb's copy carries only in-frame clones and drops some. Here the sample spans some 87,000 clones, 91% being singletons. The sequencing input was blood. The chain is built from TRBV10-3 and TRBJ1-1; D may be TRBD1 (6 bases). This sequence originates from a man aged 30 to 39 in good health. The CDR3 coding sequence is TGTGCCATCAGCGACGGGACACCTGAAGCTTTCTTT. Its translation is CAISDGTPEAFF.